Presented here are 8 T cell receptor beta chains from one specimen sequenced in a study of T cell changes during pregnancy in multiple sclerosis. The repertoire was sequenced with immunoSEQ multiplex PCR; TCRdb's copy has only in-frame clones and lacks some. The sample lists under 45,000 clones, 90% to 95% occurring once. Sequenced here: CD8+ T cells from peripheral blood mononuclear cells, sampled in the third trimester of pregnancy. The receptor source for this set is a female donor with multiple sclerosis, enrolled in a pregnancy study.

The chain joins TRBV4-2 to TRBJ1-6, with D tentatively TRBD1 (5 bases). Germline V gene sequence: CDR1 LGHNA, CDR2 YNFKEQ. This CDR3 contains 14 residues. The germline V and J ends were trimmed by 5 bases and 5 bases, with 10 bases remaining between them. CDR3: CASSSTANNSPLHF. Here the CDR3 DNA reads TGTGCCAGCAGCTCGACAGCAAATAATTCACCCCTCCACTTT.

In its sample, this clone was seen a few times. V and J are TRBV27 and TRBJ2-5, with 10 bases lining up with TRBD2. Germline CDR1 MNHEY, CDR2 SMNVEV (reference sequence). The CDR3 runs to 14 residues. V gave up 5 bases and J gave up 5 bases; unmatched junction bases: 5. CDR3 sequence (DNA): TGTGCCAGCAGTCCTAGCGGGAGCGGGGAGACCCAGTACTTC. This gives the protein CASSPSGSGETQYF.

The chain employs TRBV5-6 and TRBJ2-7, with 7 nucleotides matching TRBD1. The CDR3 sequence is 14 residues long. The germline CDR1 and CDR2 sequences are SGHDT and YYEEEE. The J segment lost 5 bases and the V segment lost 1 base, leaving 6 bases of the junction unmatched. CDR3 loop: CASSLSDRLHEQYF. For the CDR3, the DNA is TGTGCCAGCAGCTTGTCGGACAGGTTACACGAGCAGTACTTC. The full variable domain, completed using reference TRBV5-6 and TRBJ2-7, is DAGVTQSPTHLIKTRGQQVTLRCSPKSGHDTVSWYQQALGQGPQFIFQYYEEEERQRGNFPDRFSGHQFPNYSSELNVNALLLGDSALYLCASSLSDRLHEQYFGPGTRLTVT.

The chain couples TRBV6-1 to TRBJ2-7, with D unresolved. The CDR3 is 13 residues long. Germline V gene data show CDR1 as MNHNS and CDR2 as SASEGT. V dropped 6 bases and J dropped 4 bases, with 13 bases sitting between them. CDR3 residues: CASRYRLIYEQYF. As DNA, the CDR3 is TGTGCCAGCAGATATAGACTTATTTACGAGCAGTACTTC.

The CDR3 DNA reads TGTGCCAGCACCATAGACAGGGACAACTATGGCTACACCTTC. Translating gives CASTIDRDNYGYTF. This chain links TRBV5-4 with TRBJ1-2; 7 nucleotides line up with TRBD1. V lost 6 bases to trimming and J lost 2 bases; unmatched junction nucleotides: 7. The CDR3 covers 14 residues. In germline, CDR1 is SGHNT, CDR2 YYREEE (reference sequence).

This chain links TRBV30 with TRBJ2-5, with TRBD2 as a possible D gene (5 bases). Germline loops: CDR1 GTSNPN, CDR2 SVGIG (reference sequence). The CDR3 loop spans 14 amino acids. V lost 4 bases, J lost 5 bases, and 17 bases lay in between. CDR3 residues: CAWMDEGPAETQYF. CDR3 nucleotides: TGTGCCTGGATGGACGAGGGCCCCGCGGAGACCCAGTACTTC.

This clone was recorded only once. This chain connects TRBV28 to TRBJ2-5; D gene uncertain. CDR1 and CDR2 from the germline V gene are MDHEN and SYDVKM. The CDR3 consists of 10 residues. The V end was cut by 8 bases, the J end by 5 bases, with 6 bases between. The CDR3 nucleotides are TGTGCCAGCCGTCGGGAGACCCAGTACTTC. This encodes CASRRETQYF.

This sequence joins TRBV10-2 and TRBJ2-7; D perhaps matches TRBD1 (5 bases). This CDR3 contains 11 residues. Trimming pared 3 bases from V and 7 bases from J, leaving 7 bases between. Germline V gene lookup returns CDR1 WSHSY and CDR2 SAAADI. The CDR3 reads CASSDRQEQYF. The CDR3 DNA reads TGCGCCAGCAGTGATCGACAGGAGCAGTACTTC.